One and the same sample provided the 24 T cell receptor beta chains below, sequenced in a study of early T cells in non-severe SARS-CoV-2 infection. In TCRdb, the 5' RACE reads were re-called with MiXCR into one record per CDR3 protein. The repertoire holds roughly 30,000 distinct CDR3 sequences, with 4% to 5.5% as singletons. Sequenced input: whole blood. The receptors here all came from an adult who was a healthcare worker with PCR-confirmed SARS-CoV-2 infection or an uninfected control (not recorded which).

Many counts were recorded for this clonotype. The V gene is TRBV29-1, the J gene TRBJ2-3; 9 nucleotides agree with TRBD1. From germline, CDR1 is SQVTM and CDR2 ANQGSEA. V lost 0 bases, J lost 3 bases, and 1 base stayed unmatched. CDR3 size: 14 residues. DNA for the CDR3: TGCAGCGTTGAAGAGACAGGGGGGACAGATACGCAGTATTTT. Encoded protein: CSVEETGGTDTQYF.

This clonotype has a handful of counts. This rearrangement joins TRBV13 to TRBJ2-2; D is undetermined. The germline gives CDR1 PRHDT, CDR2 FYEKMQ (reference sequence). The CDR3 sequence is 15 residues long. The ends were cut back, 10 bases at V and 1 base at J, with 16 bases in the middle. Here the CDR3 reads CATKGIGKNTGELFF. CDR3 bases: TGTGCCACCAAAGGCATCGGAAAGAACACCGGGGAGCTGTTTTTT.

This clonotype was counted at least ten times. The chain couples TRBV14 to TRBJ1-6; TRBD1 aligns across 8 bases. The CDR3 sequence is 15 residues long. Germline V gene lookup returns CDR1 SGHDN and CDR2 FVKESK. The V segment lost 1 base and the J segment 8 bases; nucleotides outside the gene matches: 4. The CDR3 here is CASSQVPGGYSPLHF. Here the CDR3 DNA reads TGTGCCAGCAGCCAAGTCCCAGGGGGCTATTCACCCCTCCACTTT.

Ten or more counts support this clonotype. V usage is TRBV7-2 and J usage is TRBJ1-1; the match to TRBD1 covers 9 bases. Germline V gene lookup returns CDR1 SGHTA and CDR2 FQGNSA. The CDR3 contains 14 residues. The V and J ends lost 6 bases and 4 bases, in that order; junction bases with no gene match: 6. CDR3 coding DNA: TGTGCCAGCAGGGAACAGGGGGCCAGCACTGAAGCTTTCTTT. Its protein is CASREQGASTEAFF.

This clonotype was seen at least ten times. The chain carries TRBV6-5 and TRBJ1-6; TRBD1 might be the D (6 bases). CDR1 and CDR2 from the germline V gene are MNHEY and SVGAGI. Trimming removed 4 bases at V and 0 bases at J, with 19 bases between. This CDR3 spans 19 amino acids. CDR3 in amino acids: CASSSSLPQGSSYNSPLHF. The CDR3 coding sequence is TGTGCCAGCAGTTCCTCCTTACCCCAGGGGAGCTCCTATAATTCACCCCTCCACTTT.

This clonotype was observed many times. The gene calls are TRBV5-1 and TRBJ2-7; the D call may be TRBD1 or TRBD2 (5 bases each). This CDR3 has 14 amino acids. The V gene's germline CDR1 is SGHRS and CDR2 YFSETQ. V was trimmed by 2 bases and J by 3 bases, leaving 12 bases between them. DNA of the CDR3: TGCGCCAGCAGCTTCCGGGACGGAGGCTACGAGCAGTACTTC. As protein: CASSFRDGGYEQYF.

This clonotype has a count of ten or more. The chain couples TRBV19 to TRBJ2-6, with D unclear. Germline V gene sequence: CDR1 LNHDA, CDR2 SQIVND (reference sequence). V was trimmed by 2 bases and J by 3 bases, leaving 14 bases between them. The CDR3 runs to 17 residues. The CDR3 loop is CASSITASAVGANVLTF. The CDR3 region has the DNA TGTGCCAGTAGTATAACAGCGTCCGCCGTTGGGGCCAACGTCCTGACTTTC. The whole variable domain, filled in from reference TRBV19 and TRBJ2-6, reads DGGITQSPKYLFRKEGQNVTLSCEQNLNHDAMYWYRQDPGQGLRLIYYSQIVNDFQKGDIAEGYSVSREKKESFPLTVTSAQKNPTAFYLCASSITASAVGANVLTFGAGSRLTVL.

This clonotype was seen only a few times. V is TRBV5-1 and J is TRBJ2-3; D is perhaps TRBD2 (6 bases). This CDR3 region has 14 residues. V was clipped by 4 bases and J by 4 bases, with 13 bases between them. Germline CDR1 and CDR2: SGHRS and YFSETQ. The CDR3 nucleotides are TGCGCCAGCAGCCAAGCGCCGGGGGCAGATACGCAGTATTTT. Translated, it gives CASSQAPGADTQYF.

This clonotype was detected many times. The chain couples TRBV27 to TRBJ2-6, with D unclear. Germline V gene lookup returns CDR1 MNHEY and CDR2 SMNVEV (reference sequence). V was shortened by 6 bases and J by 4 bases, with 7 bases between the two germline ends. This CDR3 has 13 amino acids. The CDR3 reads CASRAAGANVLTF. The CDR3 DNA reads TGTGCCAGCAGGGCTGCCGGGGCCAACGTCCTGACTTTC.

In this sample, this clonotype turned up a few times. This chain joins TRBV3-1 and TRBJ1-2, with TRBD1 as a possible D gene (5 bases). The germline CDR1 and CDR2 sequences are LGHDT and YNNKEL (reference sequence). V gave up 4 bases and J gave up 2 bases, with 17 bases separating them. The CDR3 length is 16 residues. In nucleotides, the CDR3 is TGTGCCAGCAGCCCCGGGGCCTACTCAGGGAACTATGGCTACACCTTC. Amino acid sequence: CASSPGAYSGNYGYTF.

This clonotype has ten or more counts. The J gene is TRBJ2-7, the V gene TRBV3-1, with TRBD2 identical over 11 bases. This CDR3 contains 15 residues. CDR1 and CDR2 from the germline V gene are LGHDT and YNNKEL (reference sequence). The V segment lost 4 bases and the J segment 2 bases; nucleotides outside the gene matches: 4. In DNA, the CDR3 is TGTGCCAGCAGCCCTAGACTAGCGGGGACCTACGAGCAGTACTTC. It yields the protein CASSPRLAGTYEQYF.

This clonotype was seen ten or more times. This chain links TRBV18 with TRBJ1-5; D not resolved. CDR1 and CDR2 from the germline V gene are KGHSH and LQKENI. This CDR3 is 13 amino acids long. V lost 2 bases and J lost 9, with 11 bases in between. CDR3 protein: CASSPGSPVPQHF. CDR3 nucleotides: TGTGCCAGCTCACCAGGCAGCCCAGTGCCCCAGCATTTT.

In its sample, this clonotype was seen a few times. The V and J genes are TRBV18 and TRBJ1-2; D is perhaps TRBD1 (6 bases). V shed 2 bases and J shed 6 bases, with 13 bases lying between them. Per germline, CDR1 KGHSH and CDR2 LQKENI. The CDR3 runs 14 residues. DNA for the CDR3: TGTGCCAGCTCACCAGGGGCCGGGGGCCATGGCTACACCTTC. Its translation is CASSPGAGGHGYTF.

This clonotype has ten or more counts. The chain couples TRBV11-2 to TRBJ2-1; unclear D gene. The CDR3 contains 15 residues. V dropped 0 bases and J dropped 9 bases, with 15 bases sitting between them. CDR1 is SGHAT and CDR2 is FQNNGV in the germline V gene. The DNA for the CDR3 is TGTGCCAGCAGCTTAGATAACTGGTTCAAGGGTGAGCAGTTCTTC. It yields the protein CASSLDNWFKGEQFF.

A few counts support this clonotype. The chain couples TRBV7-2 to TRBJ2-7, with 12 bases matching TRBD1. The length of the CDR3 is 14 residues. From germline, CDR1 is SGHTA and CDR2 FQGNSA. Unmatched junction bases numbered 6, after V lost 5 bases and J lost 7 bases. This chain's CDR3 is CASSTGTGGREQYF. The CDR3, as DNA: TGTGCCAGCAGCACCGGGACAGGGGGCAGGGAGCAGTACTTC.

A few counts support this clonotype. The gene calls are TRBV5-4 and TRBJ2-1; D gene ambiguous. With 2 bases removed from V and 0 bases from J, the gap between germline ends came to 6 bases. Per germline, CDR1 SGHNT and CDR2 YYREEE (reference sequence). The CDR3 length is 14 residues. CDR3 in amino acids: CASSFELSYNEQFF. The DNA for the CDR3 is TGTGCCAGCAGCTTTGAGCTCTCCTACAATGAGCAGTTCTTC.

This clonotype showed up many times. CDR3 sequence: CASSYTGQGYYEQYF. The DNA of the CDR3 is TGTGCCAGCAGTTACACGGGACAGGGTTACTACGAGCAGTACTTC. V and J are TRBV6-6 and TRBJ2-7; TRBD1 matches at 9 bases. After removal of 2 bases from V and 3 bases from J, the junction contained 5 bases not matched to a gene. CDR1 MNHNY and CDR2 SVGAGI come from the germline V gene (reference sequence). CDR3 size: 15 residues.

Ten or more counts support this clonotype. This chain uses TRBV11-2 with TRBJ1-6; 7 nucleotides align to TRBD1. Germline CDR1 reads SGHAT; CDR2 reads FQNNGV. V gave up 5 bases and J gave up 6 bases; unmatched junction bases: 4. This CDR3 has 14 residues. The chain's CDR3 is CASSVGTVNSPLHF. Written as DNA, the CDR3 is TGTGCCAGCAGCGTAGGGACAGTTAATTCACCCCTCCACTTT.

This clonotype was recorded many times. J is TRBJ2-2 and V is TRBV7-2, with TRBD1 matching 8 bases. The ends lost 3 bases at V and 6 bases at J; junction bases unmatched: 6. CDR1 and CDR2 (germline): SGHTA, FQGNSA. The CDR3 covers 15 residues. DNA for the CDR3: TGTGCCAGCAGCTTGAGGACAGGGTATCCCGGGGAGCTGTTTTTT. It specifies CASSLRTGYPGELFF. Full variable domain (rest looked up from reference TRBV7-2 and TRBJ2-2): GAGVSQSPSNKVTEKGKDVELRCDPISGHTALYWYRQSLGQGLEFLIYFQGNSAPDKSGLPSDRFSAERTGGSVSTLTIQRTQQEDSAVYLCASSLRTGYPGELFFGEGSRLTVL.

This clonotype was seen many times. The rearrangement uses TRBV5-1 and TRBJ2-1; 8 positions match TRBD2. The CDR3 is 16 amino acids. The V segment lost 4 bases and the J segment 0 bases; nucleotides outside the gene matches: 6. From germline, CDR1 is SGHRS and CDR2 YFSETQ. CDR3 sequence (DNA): TGCGCCAGCAGCGCCCTAAGCGGGAGCTCCTACAATGAGCAGTTCTTC. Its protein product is CASSALSGSSYNEQFF.

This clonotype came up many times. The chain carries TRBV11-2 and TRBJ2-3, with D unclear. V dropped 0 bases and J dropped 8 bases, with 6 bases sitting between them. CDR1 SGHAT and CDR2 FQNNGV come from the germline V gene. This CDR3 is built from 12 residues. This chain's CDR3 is CASSLDPGTQYF. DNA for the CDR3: TGTGCCAGCAGCTTAGATCCGGGTACGCAGTATTTT.

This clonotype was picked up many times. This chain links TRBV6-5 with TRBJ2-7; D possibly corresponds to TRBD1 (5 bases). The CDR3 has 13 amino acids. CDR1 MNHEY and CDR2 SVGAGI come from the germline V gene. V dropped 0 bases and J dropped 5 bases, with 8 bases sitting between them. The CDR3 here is CASSYSAGNEQYF. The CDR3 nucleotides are TGTGCCAGCAGTTACTCGGCAGGGAACGAGCAGTACTTC.

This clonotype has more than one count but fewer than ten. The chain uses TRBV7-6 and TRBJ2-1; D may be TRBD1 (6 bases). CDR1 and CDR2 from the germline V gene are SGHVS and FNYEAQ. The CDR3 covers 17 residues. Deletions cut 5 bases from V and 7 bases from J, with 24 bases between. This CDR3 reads CASSPSWVAGVGNEQFF. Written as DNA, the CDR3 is TGTGCCAGCAGCCCTAGTTGGGTGGCAGGGGTGGGGAATGAGCAGTTCTTC.

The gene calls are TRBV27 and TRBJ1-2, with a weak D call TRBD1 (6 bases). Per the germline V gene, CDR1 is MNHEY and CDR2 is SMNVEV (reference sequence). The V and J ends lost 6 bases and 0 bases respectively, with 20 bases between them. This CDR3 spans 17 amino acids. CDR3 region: CASSSILGQKTNYGYTF. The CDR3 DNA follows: TGTGCCAGCAGCTCAATCCTAGGACAGAAAACTAACTATGGCTACACCTTC.